What follows describes a single T cell receptor (beta chain). The germline V gene has CDR1 SGHRS and CDR2 YFSETQ. V lost 7 bases and J 0 bases, leaving 15 bases between the germline ends. CDR3 length: 15 residues. Expressed TCRB transcripts were sequenced, since all the RNA that had been isolated was reverse transcribed. The data were produced by immunoSEQ multiplex PCR, yet TCRdb's version contains in-frame clones alone and is incomplete. The table lists about 160,000 clones, less than 9.5% of them singletons, with approximately 2.2% in the top ten. The data were obtained in a study of beta chain features in type 1 diabetes. Cells sorted by CD45RO/CCR7/CD25/CD127/CD95/CD27 comprised CD4+ naive, central memory, regulatory and stem cell-like memory cells.

Sequencing was done on a sample of central memory CD4+ T cells from blood. This sequence originates from a woman aged 18 to 35 in good health. The V and J genes are TRBV5-1 and TRBJ2-3; D may be TRBD1 (6 bases). CDR3 nucleotide sequence: TGCGCCAGCCAGGGGTACGGTACTAGCACAGATACGCAGTATTTT. Protein: CASQGYGTSTDTQYF.